Listed below are T cell receptor beta chains from one sample, sequenced in a study of CD8+ T cells in alopecia areata. The repertoire was sequenced with immunoSEQ multiplex PCR; TCRdb's copy has only in-frame clones and lacks some. Here the sample spans approximately 200,000 clones, roughly 50% being singletons. The source material was CD4+ T cells sorted from blood, sampled at week 24, from a patient treated with tofacitinib. The origin of the receptors is a human donor with alopecia areata. CDR3s include the opening cysteine and the closing phenylalanine or tryptophan. The D gene is left open where the match is weak. Only some rows state a clone size, as once, few, many or a class for expanded clones.

J: TRBJ1-1
D: .
V: TRBV7-9
size: .
CDR3: CASSLNRAREAFF
DNA: TGTGCCAGCAGCCTAAACAGGGCCCGCGAAGCTTTCTTT

J: TRBJ2-5
D: TRBD1
V: TRBV5-6
size: .
CDR3: CASSRTGQGSTQYF
DNA: TGTGCCAGCAGCCGGACGGGACAGGGTTCTACCCAGTACTTC

J: TRBJ2-5
D: .
V: TRBV2
size: .
CDR3: CASITGIEETQYF
DNA: TGTGCCAGCATAACAGGGATCGAAGAGACCCAGTACTTC

J: TRBJ1-2
D: .
V: TRBV28
size: few
CDR3: CASSDLGRRTNYGYTF
DNA: TGTGCCAGCAGTGACCTCGGGCGACGCACTAACTATGGCTACACCTTC

J: TRBJ1-1
D: .
V: TRBV7-2
size: few
CDR3: CASSSRRDTLEAFF
DNA: TGTGCCAGCAGCTCCCGCCGGGACACCCTTGAAGCTTTCTTT

J: TRBJ1-2
D: .
V: TRBV6-5
size: .
CDR3: CASSLREGYGYTF
DNA: TGTGCCAGCAGCCTGAGGGAGGGCTATGGCTACACCTTC

J: TRBJ2-7
D: TRBD1
V: TRBV5-1
size: .
CDR3: CASSTTGDEQYF
DNA: TGCGCCAGCAGTACAACAGGGGACGAGCAGTACTTC

J: TRBJ2-7
D: .
V: TRBV7-9
size: .
CDR3: CASSLALEQYF
DNA: TGTGCCAGCAGCTTAGCTCTCGAGCAGTACTTC

J: TRBJ2-1
D: TRBD2
V: TRBV30
size: .
CDR3: CAWSVLAGAFF
DNA: TGTGCCTGGAGTGTACTGGCGGGAGCTTTCTTC

J: TRBJ2-5
D: TRBD1
V: TRBV5-1
size: .
CDR3: CASSAVQGARQETQYF
DNA: TGCGCCAGCAGCGCCGTGCAGGGGGCGAGACAAGAGACCCAGTACTTC

J: TRBJ2-7
D: .
V: TRBV4-1
size: .
CDR3: CASSQVLDSTYEQYF
DNA: TGCGCCAGCAGCCAAGTTTTGGACAGCACCTACGAGCAGTACTTC

J: TRBJ2-7
D: .
V: TRBV18
size: .
CDR3: CASSPPSVDEQYF
DNA: TGTGCCAGCTCACCACCGAGTGTGGACGAGCAGTACTTC

J: TRBJ2-7
D: TRBD2
V: TRBV30
size: .
CDR3: CAFSPRFGRTLYEQYF
DNA: TGTGCCTTCTCTCCTCGTTTCGGGAGGACCCTCTACGAGCAGTACTTC

J: TRBJ2-5
D: .
V: TRBV30
size: .
CDR3: CAWSVFGETQYF
DNA: TGTGCCTGGAGTGTATTTGGAGAGACCCAGTACTTC

J: TRBJ2-1
D: TRBD2
V: TRBV14
size: .
CDR3: CASSQPPSGSNYNEQFF
DNA: TGTGCCAGCAGCCAACCCCCAAGCGGGAGTAACTACAATGAGCAGTTCTTC

J: TRBJ1-6
D: .
V: TRBV2
size: .
CDR3: CASSLTDYNSPLHF
DNA: TGTGCCAGCAGCCTGACGGACTATAATTCACCCCTCCACTTT

J: TRBJ2-5
D: .
V: TRBV9
size: .
CDR3: CASSVSPLGRETQYF
DNA: TGTGCCAGCAGCGTTTCACCTCTCGGTAGAGAGACCCAGTACTTC

J: TRBJ2-3
D: .
V: TRBV28
size: .
CDR3: CASSSDPDTQYF
DNA: TGTGCCAGCAGTTCCGACCCAGATACGCAGTATTTT

J: TRBJ2-7
D: .
V: TRBV29-1
size: .
CDR3: CSVGIGREAEQYF
DNA: TGCAGCGTTGGAATAGGGAGAGAAGCCGAGCAGTACTTC

J: TRBJ2-7
D: TRBD1
V: TRBV4-2
size: few
CDR3: CASSQLGTGSSYEQYF
DNA: TGTGCCAGCAGCCAACTAGGGACAGGGAGCTCCTACGAGCAGTACTTC

J: TRBJ2-2
D: .
V: TRBV11-2
size: .
CDR3: CASTGATGPTGELFF
DNA: TGTGCCAGCACGGGGGCGACGGGACCCACCGGGGAGCTGTTTTTT

J: TRBJ1-1
D: .
V: TRBV7-2
size: .
CDR3: CASSLPLGTGRGTEAFF
DNA: TGTGCCAGCAGCTTACCCCTCGGAACAGGGCGAGGGACTGAAGCTTTCTTT

J: TRBJ1-5
D: .
V: TRBV2
size: .
CDR3: CASCRESNQPQHF
DNA: TGTGCCAGCTGCAGGGAAAGCAATCAGCCCCAGCATTTT

J: TRBJ2-7
D: TRBD1
V: TRBV30
size: .
CDR3: CAWSEQGDRAAYEQYF
DNA: TGTGCCTGGAGTGAGCAGGGGGACAGGGCGGCCTACGAGCAGTACTTC

J: TRBJ2-7
D: TRBD1
V: TRBV5-1
size: .
CDR3: CASSSGQASGEQYF
DNA: TGCGCCAGCAGCTCGGGACAGGCCTCGGGCGAGCAGTACTTC

J: TRBJ2-3
D: .
V: TRBV5-6
size: .
CDR3: CASSGSRDTQYF
DNA: TGTGCCAGCAGCGGATCGAGGGATACGCAGTATTTT

J: TRBJ1-1
D: .
V: TRBV15
size: .
CDR3: CATSRDPWGNTEAFF
DNA: TGTGCCACCAGCAGAGATCCTTGGGGGAACACTGAAGCTTTCTTT

J: TRBJ2-1
D: .
V: TRBV5-1
size: .
CDR3: CASSFDGTGYNEQFF
DNA: TGCGCCAGCAGCTTCGACGGGACGGGGTACAATGAGCAGTTCTTC

J: TRBJ2-7
D: .
V: TRBV5-1
size: .
CDR3: CASSSRPEKGHEQYF
DNA: TGCGCCAGCAGCTCTCGCCCCGAAAAGGGCCACGAGCAGTACTTC

J: TRBJ2-1
D: TRBD1
V: TRBV7-2
size: .
CDR3: CASSPRDRYYNEQFF
DNA: TGTGCCAGCAGCCCCCGGGACAGGTACTACAATGAGCAGTTCTTC

J: TRBJ1-4
D: .
V: TRBV7-2
size: many
CDR3: CASSFTSATNEKLFF
DNA: TGTGCCAGCAGCTTCACCAGTGCAACTAATGAAAAACTGTTTTTT

J: TRBJ2-2
D: .
V: TRBV7-2
size: .
CDR3: CASSPAGNTGELFF
DNA: TGTGCCAGCAGCCCAGCGGGGAACACCGGGGAGCTGTTTTTT

J: TRBJ2-5
D: TRBD2
V: TRBV15
size: .
CDR3: CATSNLAGGPQETQYF
DNA: TGTGCCACCAGCAACCTAGCGGGGGGCCCTCAAGAGACCCAGTACTTC

J: TRBJ1-2
D: .
V: TRBV28
size: .
CDR3: CASSPPGNLDYGYTF
DNA: TGTGCCAGCAGTCCCCCAGGGAATTTGGACTATGGCTACACCTTC

J: TRBJ2-5
D: TRBD2
V: TRBV9
size: .
CDR3: CASSVGDSGGSQETQYF
DNA: TGTGCCAGCAGCGTAGGGGATAGCGGGGGGTCCCAAGAGACCCAGTACTTC

J: TRBJ1-2
D: .
V: TRBV5-6
size: .
CDR3: CASSPGSAFVSGYTF
DNA: TGTGCCAGCAGCCCCGGGTCCGCCTTTGTGAGCGGCTACACCTTC

J: TRBJ1-1
D: .
V: TRBV2
size: few
CDR3: CASSEARFTPVGTEAFF
DNA: TGTGCCAGCAGTGAGGCCCGGTTTACCCCCGTAGGGACTGAAGCTTTCTTT

J: TRBJ2-1
D: TRBD1
V: TRBV2
size: once
CDR3: CASKTGQSINEQFF
DNA: TGTGCCAGCAAAACGGGACAGTCGATCAATGAGCAGTTCTTC

J: TRBJ1-1
D: .
V: TRBV27
size: .
CDR3: CASSLSPRETEAFF
DNA: TGTGCCAGCAGTTTAAGTCCCCGGGAGACTGAAGCTTTCTTT

J: TRBJ1-4
D: TRBD1
V: TRBV2
size: .
CDR3: CASSPGTGFQKLFF
DNA: TGTGCCAGCAGCCCGGGGACAGGGTTTCAAAAACTGTTTTTT

J: TRBJ1-5
D: .
V: TRBV25-1
size: .
CDR3: CASSVGNQPQHF
DNA: TGTGCCAGCAGCGTAGGAAATCAGCCCCAGCATTTT

J: TRBJ1-1
D: .
V: TRBV7-2
size: once
CDR3: CASSFTKGTEAFF
DNA: TGTGCCAGCAGCTTTACGAAGGGCACTGAAGCTTTCTTT

J: TRBJ1-5
D: .
V: TRBV6-6
size: .
CDR3: CASSPPGQQPQHF
DNA: TGTGCCAGCAGTCCCCCCGGACAGCAACCCCAGCATTTT

J: TRBJ1-5
D: .
V: TRBV5-6
size: .
CDR3: CASSRGIGSNQPQHF
DNA: TGTGCCAGCAGCCGTGGGATCGGGAGCAATCAGCCCCAGCATTTT

J: TRBJ2-5
D: .
V: TRBV4-1
size: .
CDR3: CASSQEGTYQETQYF
DNA: TGCGCCAGCAGCCAAGAGGGGACGTACCAAGAGACCCAGTACTTC

J: TRBJ1-5
D: .
V: TRBV19
size: few
CDR3: CASSWSNQPQHF
DNA: TGTGCCAGTAGTTGGTCCAATCAGCCCCAGCATTTT

J: TRBJ2-1
D: TRBD1
V: TRBV19
size: .
CDR3: CASSTPDRATKNEQFF
DNA: TGTGCCAGTAGCACCCCGGACAGGGCCACTAAGAATGAGCAGTTCTTC

J: TRBJ1-2
D: TRBD1
V: TRBV7-3
size: .
CDR3: CASSLLGQGVDGYTF
DNA: TGTGCCAGCAGCCTTCTTGGACAGGGAGTCGATGGCTACACCTTC